The 14 T cell receptor beta chains listed next were all sequenced from one sample in a study of a mutant IDH1 vaccine in newly diagnosed glioma. What these receptors recognize is not known. Time point specified: week 23, last vaccination. The content of each vaccine dose was 300 ug of mutant IDH1 20-mer peptide, and topical imiquimod accompanied it. Libraries were prepared by immunoSEQ multiplex PCR; TCRdb keeps only in-frame clonotypes and omits some of them. Of about 40,000 clones in the sample, around 76% were seen once. The sequencing here drew on PBMCs, taken from a glioma patient whose treatment included an IDH1 peptide vaccine. All receptors come from a man over 45 with glioma.

The V call is TRBV5-6, the J call TRBJ2-3, with D uncertain. Looked up from germline, CDR1 is SGHDT and CDR2 is YYEEEE. V dropped 4 bases and J dropped 6 bases, with 6 bases sitting between them. CDR3 length equals 11 residues. This chain's CDR3 is CASSGPDTQYF. The CDR3 DNA reads as TGTGCCAGCAGCGGACCCGATACGCAGTATTTT.

The chain employs TRBV6-5 and TRBJ2-7, with D unclear. This CDR3 is 14 amino acids long. CDR1 is MNHEY and CDR2 is SVGAGI in the germline V gene. The V end lost 5 bases, the J end lost 0 bases, and 11 bases lay between the germline ends. The CDR3 region has the DNA TGTGCCAGCAGTAGCCCCGACACCTCCTACGAGCAGTACTTC. The encoded protein is CASSSPDTSYEQYF.

The V gene is TRBV27, the J gene TRBJ1-2, with D possibly being TRBD1 (5 bases). The germline V and J ends were trimmed by 5 bases and 8 bases, with 24 bases remaining between them. The CDR3 is 16 residues long. Looked up from germline, CDR1 is MNHEY and CDR2 is SMNVEV (reference sequence). The CDR3 nucleotides are TGTGCCAGCAGTCCCCAACAAGGGGCTTCGGCGCGGGGCTACACCTTC. It codes for CASSPQQGASARGYTF.

The chain links TRBV29-1 to TRBJ1-2, with D perhaps TRBD1 (6 bases). CDR1 is SQVTM, CDR2 ANQGSEA, per germline. Trimming removed 4 bases at V and 2 bases at J, with 14 bases between. This CDR3 contains 14 residues. The CDR3: CSVGAGAGNYGYTF. The CDR3 DNA sequence: TGCAGCGTTGGTGCAGGGGCCGGGAACTATGGCTACACCTTC.

The J gene is TRBJ2-7, the V gene TRBV6-5; TRBD1 aligns across 9 bases. This CDR3 spans 14 amino acids. With V trimmed by 0 bases and J by 7 bases, 4 bases remained unmatched. Germline-derived CDR1 and CDR2 are MNHEY and SVGAGI. This CDR3 reads CASSYSMGTGEQYF. DNA of the CDR3: TGTGCCAGCAGTTACTCGATGGGGACAGGGGAGCAGTACTTC.

The table lists this clone with a few counts. This chain connects TRBV5-1 to TRBJ2-3; D is ambiguous. The CDR3 has 15 residues. V was clipped by 2 bases and J by 1 base, with 11 bases between them. Germline CDR1 SGHRS, CDR2 YFSETQ. CDR3 bases: TGCGCCAGCAGCTTTGAAGACGCTGGCACAGATACGCAGTATTTT. This translates into CASSFEDAGTDTQYF.

The chain recombines TRBV5-6 with TRBJ1-3, with 9 bases matching TRBD1. CDR1 and CDR2 (germline): SGHDT, YYEEEE. CDR3 length equals 15 residues. V shed 5 bases and J 2 bases; nucleotides not matched to a gene: 5. CDR3 sequence (DNA): TGTGCCAGCAGATTACAGGGGGCGCCTGGAAACACCATATATTTT. Translated, it gives CASRLQGAPGNTIYF.

Notes on this clone: The same CDR3 can be traced to other DNA sequences in this sample. J is TRBJ1-1 and V is TRBV7-9; no clear D. This CDR3 spans 14 amino acids. Germline assignment: CDR1 SEHNR and CDR2 FQNEAQ (reference sequence). V was shortened by 1 base and J by 1 base, with 7 bases between the two germline ends. The CDR3 DNA follows: TGTGCCAGCAGCTTAGGGGGAGGGAACACTGAAGCTTTCTTT. Residues: CASSLGGGNTEAFF.

The V and J genes are TRBV19 and TRBJ1-5; D possibly corresponds to TRBD1 (5 bases). V was trimmed by 3 bases and J by 4 bases, leaving 10 bases between them. Germline CDR1 is LNHDA and CDR2 is SQIVND (reference sequence). The CDR3 runs to 14 residues. CDR3 coding DNA: TGTGCCAGTAGTATTTCGGGGGAGAATCAGCCCCAGCATTTT. It is translated as CASSISGENQPQHF. The full variable domain, with the rest looked up from reference TRBV19 and TRBJ1-5, is DGGITQSPKYLFRKEGQNVTLSCEQNLNHDAMYWYRQDPGQGLRLIYYSQIVNDFQKGDIAEGYSVSREKKESFPLTVTSAQKNPTAFYLCASSISGENQPQHFGDGTRLSIL.

The chain joins TRBV16 to TRBJ1-4; no firm D call. Trimming shortened V by 0 bases and J by 3 bases, and 8 bases separated the two germline ends. Germline V gene data show CDR1 as KGHSY and CDR2 as FQNENV. The CDR3 sequence is 15 residues long. CDR3 DNA sequence: TGTGCCAGCAGCCAATCAGGGCAGGCTAATGAAAAACTGTTTTTT. This encodes CASSQSGQANEKLFF.

J is TRBJ2-1 and V is TRBV19; 9 bases align to TRBD1. Germline assignment: CDR1 LNHDA and CDR2 SQIVND (reference sequence). Trimming removed 5 bases from V and 7 bases from J; junction bases left unmatched: 15. This CDR3 contains 17 residues. CDR3 amino acids: CASSALTGTGSKNEQFF. The CDR3 region has the DNA TGTGCCAGTAGTGCTTTAACCGGGACAGGGTCTAAAAATGAGCAGTTCTTC.

V and J are TRBV4-1 and TRBJ1-4, with a tentative D call TRBD1 (5 bases). CDR1 MGHRA and CDR2 YSYEKL come from the germline V gene. Trimming left V 0 bases short and J 6 bases short, with 14 bases between. The CDR3 runs to 16 residues. CDR3 in amino acids: CASSQDPQGGDEKLFF. CDR3 coding DNA: TGCGCCAGCAGCCAAGATCCGCAGGGAGGAGATGAAAAACTGTTTTTT.

This chain connects TRBV4-1 to TRBJ1-1, with D maybe TRBD1 (6 bases). The CDR3 runs to 13 residues. V lost 0 bases to trimming and J lost 8 bases, with 10 bases between them. CDR1 and CDR2 (germline): MGHRA, YSYEKL. DNA of the CDR3: TGCGCCAGCAGCCAAGAGGTGGACAGAGAAGCTTTCTTT. This encodes CASSQEVDREAFF.

The chain uses TRBV15 and TRBJ2-2; D is undetermined. CDR1 is LNHNV and CDR2 is YYDKDF in the germline V gene (reference sequence). The CDR3 length is 12 residues. Trimming pared 6 bases from V and 4 bases from J, leaving 6 bases between. As DNA, the CDR3 is TGTGCCACCAGTGAGTCCACCGGGGAGCTGTTTTTT. Amino acid sequence: CATSESTGELFF.